These 13 T cell receptor beta chains were sequenced from one sample in a study of blood T cell repertoires in COVID-19. The protocol was immunoSEQ multiplex PCR, while the TCRdb copy is restricted to in-frame clones and leaves out a portion. Among fewer than 350,000 clones listed, roughly nine tenths were seen once. Sequenced input: PBMCs or T cells enriched from blood (not recorded which). These receptors were collected from a woman between 40 and 50 years old who had recovered from COVID-19.

V is TRBV2 and J is TRBJ1-4; no firm D call. Trimming took off 8 bases at V and 1 base at J, with 11 bases between the two ends. This CDR3 comprises 14 residues. Germline V gives CDR1 SNHLY, CDR2 FYNNEI. The CDR3 loop reads CASQFGITNEKLFF. For the CDR3, the DNA is TGTGCCAGCCAGTTCGGGATAACTAATGAAAAACTGTTTTTT.

CDR3 DNA: TGCGCCAGCAGCCGGTGGCAGGGAGGACCCTACGAGCAGTACTTC. As protein: CASSRWQGGPYEQYF. The V and J genes are TRBV4-1 and TRBJ2-7, with D tentatively TRBD2 (6 bases). CDR3 size: 15 residues. Germline V CDR1 and CDR2: MGHRA, YSYEKL. V lost 4 bases to trimming and J lost 2 bases, with 15 bases between them.

The J gene is TRBJ2-2, the V gene TRBV28, with 14 bases that match TRBD2. This CDR3 has 15 residues. J gave up 6 bases and V 5 bases, and 2 bases lay outside the gene matches. CDR1 MDHEN and CDR2 SYDVKM come from the germline V gene. This CDR3 is CASSVTSGGAGELFF. CDR3 sequence (DNA): TGTGCCAGCAGTGTGACTAGCGGGGGGGCCGGGGAGCTGTTTTTT.

This clone was found a few times. The chain has TRBV7-9 and TRBJ2-3; D ambiguous. V was trimmed by 4 bases and J by 2 bases, leaving 4 bases between them. CDR1 and CDR2 (germline): SEHNR, FQNEAQ (reference sequence). This CDR3 comprises 12 residues. The CDR3: CASSYNTDTQYF. The CDR3 DNA follows: TGTGCCAGCAGCTATAACACAGATACGCAGTATTTT.

The V and J genes are TRBV7-8 and TRBJ2-7; 10 bases line up with TRBD1. The CDR3 contains 15 residues. After removal of 5 bases from V and 3 bases from J, the junction contained 7 bases not matched to a gene. The germline V gene encodes CDR1 SGHVS and CDR2 FQNEAQ. DNA for the CDR3: TGTGCCAGCAGCAACCGGGACAGGGGACACTACGAGCAGTACTTC. Amino acids: CASSNRDRGHYEQYF.

This chain connects TRBV5-6 to TRBJ2-7; D unresolved. This CDR3 comprises 12 residues. Trimming took off 0 bases at V and 7 bases at J, with 8 bases between the two ends. The germline V gene encodes CDR1 SGHDT and CDR2 YYEEEE. The CDR3 sequence is CASSLVVGEQYF. The CDR3 bases are TGTGCCAGCAGCTTGGTTGTCGGGGAGCAGTACTTC.

The rearrangement uses TRBV7-2 and TRBJ2-2; D is perhaps TRBD2 (5 bases). V was clipped by 0 bases and J by 4 bases, with 12 bases between them. The CDR3 is 16 amino acids. Germline CDR1 is SGHTA and CDR2 is FQGNSA. The CDR3 sequence: CASSLAGSDGTGELFF. Here the CDR3 DNA reads TGTGCCAGCAGCTTAGCAGGTAGCGATGGCACCGGGGAGCTGTTTTTT.

This clone was counted a few times. V is TRBV7-9 and J is TRBJ2-7; no firm D call. Germline V CDR1 and CDR2: SEHNR, FQNEAQ (reference sequence). The CDR3 is made up of 12 amino acids. Trimming shortened V by 2 bases and J by 5 bases, and 7 bases separated the two germline ends. DNA for the CDR3: TGTGCCAGCAGCTTATCTGGAGACGAGCAGTACTTC. Protein product: CASSLSGDEQYF.

This chain uses TRBV11-2 with TRBJ1-2, with TRBD1 as a possible D gene (6 bases). Trimming took off 0 bases at V and 3 bases at J, with 17 bases between the two ends. CDR1 SGHAT and CDR2 FQNNGV come from the germline V gene. The length of the CDR3 is 17 residues. The CDR3 coding sequence is TGTGCCAGCAGCTTAGATCGCGGGGGGCGCAGTCACTATGGCTACACCTTC. Protein product: CASSLDRGGRSHYGYTF.

In its sample, this clone was seen a few times. J is TRBJ2-1 and V is TRBV7-9; 10 bases are a match to TRBD2. Germline V lookup: CDR1 SEHNR, CDR2 FQNEAQ (reference sequence). The CDR3 covers 18 residues. Trimming took 4 bases from V and 0 from J; bases not matched to a gene: 9. DNA for the CDR3: TGTGCCAGCAGCTCTCGGACTAGCGGCCGTAACTCCTACAATGAGCAGTTCTTC. This sequence encodes CASSSRTSGRNSYNEQFF.

The gene calls are TRBV11-3 and TRBJ2-2; no clear D gene. CDR3 size: 13 residues. Trimming took off 5 bases at V and 1 base at J, with 5 bases between the two ends. Germline V gene sequence: CDR1 SGHNT, CDR2 YENEEA. CDR3 in amino acids: CASSPGNTGELFF. DNA for the CDR3: TGTGCCAGCAGCCCCGGGAACACCGGGGAGCTGTTTTTT.

J is TRBJ2-1 and V is TRBV13; 7 bases line up with TRBD1. The CDR3 is made up of 14 amino acids. Germline V gene sequence: CDR1 PRHDT, CDR2 FYEKMQ (reference sequence). J lost 5 bases, V lost 3 bases, and 4 bases had no gene match. CDR3 sequence: CASSLDRWNNEQFF. The CDR3 nucleotides read TGTGCCAGCAGCTTGGACAGGTGGAACAATGAGCAGTTCTTC. Filled out from reference TRBV13 and TRBJ2-1, the complete variable domain reads AAGVIQSPRHLIKEKRETATLKCYPIPRHDTVYWYQQGPGQDPQFLISFYEKMQSDKGSIPDRFSAQQFSDYHSELNMSSLELGDSALYFCASSLDRWNNEQFFGPGTRLTVL.

The genes are TRBV27 and TRBJ1-2; TRBD1 might be the D (5 bases). Trimming stripped 8 bases from V and 6 bases from J, with 19 bases between. CDR1 and CDR2 from the germline V gene are MNHEY and SMNVEV (reference sequence). CDR3 size: 14 residues. CDR3 coding DNA: TGTGCCAGCGGGGATCAGGGAGGCTATGATGGCTACACCTTC. It yields the protein CASGDQGGYDGYTF.